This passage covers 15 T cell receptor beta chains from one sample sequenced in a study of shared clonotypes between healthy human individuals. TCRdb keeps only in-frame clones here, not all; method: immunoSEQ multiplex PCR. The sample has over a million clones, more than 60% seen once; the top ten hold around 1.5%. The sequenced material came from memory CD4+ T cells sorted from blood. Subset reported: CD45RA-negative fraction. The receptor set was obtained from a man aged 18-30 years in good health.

CDR3 protein: CASSPPTGGVKEKLFF. The CDR3 DNA is TGTGCCAGCAGCCCTCCCACAGGAGGGGTCAAAGAAAAACTGTTTTTT. The chain combines TRBV7-2 with TRBJ1-4; a possible D gene is TRBD1 (5 bases). CDR3 length: 16 amino acids. The germline V gene has CDR1 SGHTA and CDR2 FQGNSA. Between the trimmed V and J ends, which lost 5 bases and 8 bases, there was a span of 21 bases.

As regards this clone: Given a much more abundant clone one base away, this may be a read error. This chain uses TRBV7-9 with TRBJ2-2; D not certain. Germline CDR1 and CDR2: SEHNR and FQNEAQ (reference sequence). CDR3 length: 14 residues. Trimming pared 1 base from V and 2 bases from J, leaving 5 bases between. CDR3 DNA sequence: TGTGCCAGCAGCTTAGGGGGAAACACCGGGGAGCTGTTTTTT. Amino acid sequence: CASSLGGNTGELFF.

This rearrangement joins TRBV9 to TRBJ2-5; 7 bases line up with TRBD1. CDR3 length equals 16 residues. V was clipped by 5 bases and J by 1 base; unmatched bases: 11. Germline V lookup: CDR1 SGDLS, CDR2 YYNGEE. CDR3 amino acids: CASRAQQGKTQETQYF. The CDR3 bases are TGTGCCAGCAGAGCCCAACAGGGGAAAACCCAAGAGACCCAGTACTTC. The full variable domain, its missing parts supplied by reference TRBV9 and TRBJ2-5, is DSGVTQTPKHLITATGQRVTLRCSPRSGDLSVYWYQQSLDQGLQFLIQYYNGEERAKGNILERFSAQQFPDLHSELNLSSLELGDSALYFCASRAQQGKTQETQYFGPGTRLLVL.

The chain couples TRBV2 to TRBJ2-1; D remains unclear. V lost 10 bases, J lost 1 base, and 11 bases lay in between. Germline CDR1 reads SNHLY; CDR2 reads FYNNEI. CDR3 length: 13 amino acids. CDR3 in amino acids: CATSQASYNEQFF. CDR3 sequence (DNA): TGTGCCACAAGTCAGGCTTCCTACAATGAGCAGTTCTTC. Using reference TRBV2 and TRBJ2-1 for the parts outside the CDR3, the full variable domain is EPEVTQTPSHQVTQMGQEVILRCVPISNHLYFYWYRQILGQKVEFLVSFYNNEISEKSEIFDDQFSVERPDGSNFTLKIRSTKLEDSAMYFCATSQASYNEQFFGPGTRLTVL.

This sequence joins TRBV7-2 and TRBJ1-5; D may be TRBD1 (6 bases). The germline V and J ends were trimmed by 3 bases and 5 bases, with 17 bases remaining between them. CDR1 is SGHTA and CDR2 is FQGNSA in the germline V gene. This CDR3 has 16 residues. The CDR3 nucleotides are TGTGCCAGCAGCTTGGGGGGCCCCGCGATCTATCAGCCCCAGCATTTT. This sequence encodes CASSLGGPAIYQPQHF.

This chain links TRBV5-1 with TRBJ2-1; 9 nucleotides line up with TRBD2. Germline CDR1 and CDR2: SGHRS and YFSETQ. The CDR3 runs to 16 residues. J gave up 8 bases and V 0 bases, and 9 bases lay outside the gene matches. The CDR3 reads CASSLVSGRVIDEQFF. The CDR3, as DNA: TGCGCCAGCAGCTTGGTTAGCGGGAGAGTAATCGATGAGCAGTTCTTC.

The CDR3: CASREGTGTGELFF. DNA of the CDR3: TGCGCCAGCAGAGAAGGGACAGGGACCGGGGAGCTGTTTTTT. The chain carries TRBV10-1 and TRBJ2-2; 9 positions agree with TRBD1. The V and J ends lost 6 bases and 5 bases, in that order; junction bases with no gene match: 4. CDR1 is WNHNN, CDR2 SYGVQD, per germline (reference sequence). This CDR3 has 14 residues.

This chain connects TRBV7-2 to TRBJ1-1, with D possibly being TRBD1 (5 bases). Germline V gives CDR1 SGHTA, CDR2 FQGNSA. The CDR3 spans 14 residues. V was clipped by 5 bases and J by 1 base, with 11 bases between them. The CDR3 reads CASSRMQGNTEAFF. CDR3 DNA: TGTGCCAGCAGCCGAATGCAGGGGAACACTGAAGCTTTCTTT.

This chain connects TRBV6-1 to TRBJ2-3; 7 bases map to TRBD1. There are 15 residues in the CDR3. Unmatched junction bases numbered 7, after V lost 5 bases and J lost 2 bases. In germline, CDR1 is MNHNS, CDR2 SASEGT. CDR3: CASSPRQGATDTQYF. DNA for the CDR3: TGTGCCAGCAGTCCCCGACAGGGTGCCACAGATACGCAGTATTTT.

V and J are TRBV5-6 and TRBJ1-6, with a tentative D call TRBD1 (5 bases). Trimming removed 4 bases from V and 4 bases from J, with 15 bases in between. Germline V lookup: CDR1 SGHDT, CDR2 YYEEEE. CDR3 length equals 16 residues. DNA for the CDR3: TGTGCCAGCAGCGGGGAGGGGTGGGGGTATAATTCACCCCTCCACTTT. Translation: CASSGEGWGYNSPLHF.

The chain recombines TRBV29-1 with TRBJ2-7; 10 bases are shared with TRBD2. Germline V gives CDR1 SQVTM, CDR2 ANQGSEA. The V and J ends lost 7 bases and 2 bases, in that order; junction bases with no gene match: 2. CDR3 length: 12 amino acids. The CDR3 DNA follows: TGCAGCGGGACTAGCGGAACCTACGAGCAGTACTTC. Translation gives CSGTSGTYEQYF.

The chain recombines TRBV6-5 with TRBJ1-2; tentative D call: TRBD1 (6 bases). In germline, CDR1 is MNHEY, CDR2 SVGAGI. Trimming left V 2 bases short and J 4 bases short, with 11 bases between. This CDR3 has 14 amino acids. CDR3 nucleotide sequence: TGTGCCAGCAGTTACGGGTCAGGGGCCTATGGCTACACCTTC. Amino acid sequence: CASSYGSGAYGYTF.

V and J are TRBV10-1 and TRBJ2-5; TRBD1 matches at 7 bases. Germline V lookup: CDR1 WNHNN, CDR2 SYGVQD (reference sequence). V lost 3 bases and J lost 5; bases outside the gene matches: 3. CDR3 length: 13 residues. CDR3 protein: CASSEQGQETQYF. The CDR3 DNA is TGCGCCAGCAGTGAACAGGGGCAGGAGACCCAGTACTTC.

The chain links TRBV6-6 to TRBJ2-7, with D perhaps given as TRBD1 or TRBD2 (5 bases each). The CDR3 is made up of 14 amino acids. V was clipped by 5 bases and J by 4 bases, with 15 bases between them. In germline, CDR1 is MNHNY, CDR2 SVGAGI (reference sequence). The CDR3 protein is CASSMGRFSYEQYF. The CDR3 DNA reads TGTGCCAGCAGTATGGGACGGTTCTCTTACGAGCAGTACTTC.

CDR3: CAWSVQGRKGYEQYF. The CDR3, as DNA: TGTGCCTGGAGTGTACAGGGAAGAAAGGGCTACGAGCAGTACTTC. The J gene is TRBJ2-7, the V gene TRBV30; a possible D gene is TRBD1 (6 bases). Germline CDR1 is GTSNPN and CDR2 is SVGIG (reference sequence). The V gene lost 0 bases and the J gene lost 3 bases, with 15 bases spanning the gap. The length of the CDR3 is 15 residues. Full variable domain (outside the CDR3, taken from reference TRBV30 and TRBJ2-7): SQTIHQWPATLVQPVGSPLSLECTVEGTSNPNLYWYRQAAGRGLQLLFYSVGIGQISSEVPQNLSASRPQDRQFILSSKKLLLSDSGFYLCAWSVQGRKGYEQYFGPGTRLTVT.